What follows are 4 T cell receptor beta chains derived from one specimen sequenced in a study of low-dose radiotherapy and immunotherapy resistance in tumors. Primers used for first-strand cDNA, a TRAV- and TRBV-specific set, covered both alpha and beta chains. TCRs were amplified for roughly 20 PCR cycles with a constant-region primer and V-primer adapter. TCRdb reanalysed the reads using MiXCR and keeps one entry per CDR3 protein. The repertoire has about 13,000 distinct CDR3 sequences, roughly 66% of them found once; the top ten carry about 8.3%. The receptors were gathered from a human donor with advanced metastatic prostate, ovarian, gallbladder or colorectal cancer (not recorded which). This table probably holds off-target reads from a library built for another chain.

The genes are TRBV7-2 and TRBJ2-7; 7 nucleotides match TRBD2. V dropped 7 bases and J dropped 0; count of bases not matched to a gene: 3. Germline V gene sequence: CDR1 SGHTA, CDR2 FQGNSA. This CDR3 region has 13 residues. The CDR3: CASMGGSSYEQYF. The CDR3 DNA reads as TGTGCCAGCATGGGGGGGAGCTCCTACGAGCAGTACTTC.

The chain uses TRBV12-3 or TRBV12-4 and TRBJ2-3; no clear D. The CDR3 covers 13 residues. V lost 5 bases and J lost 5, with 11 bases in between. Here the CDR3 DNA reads TGTGCCAGCAGTCGCAGACTGGGAGATACGCAGTATTTT. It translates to CASSRRLGDTQYF.

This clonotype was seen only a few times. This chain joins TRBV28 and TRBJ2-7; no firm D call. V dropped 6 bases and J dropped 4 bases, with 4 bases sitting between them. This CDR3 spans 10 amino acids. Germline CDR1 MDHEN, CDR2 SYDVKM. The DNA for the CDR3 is TGTGCCAGCAGCACATACGAGCAGTACTTC. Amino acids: CASSTYEQYF. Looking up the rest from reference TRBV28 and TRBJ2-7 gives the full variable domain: DVKVTQSSRYLVKRTGEKVFLECVQDMDHENMFWYRQDPGLGLRLIYFSYDVKMKEKGDIPEGYSVSREKKERFSLILESASTNQTSMYLCASSTYEQYFGPGTRLTVT.

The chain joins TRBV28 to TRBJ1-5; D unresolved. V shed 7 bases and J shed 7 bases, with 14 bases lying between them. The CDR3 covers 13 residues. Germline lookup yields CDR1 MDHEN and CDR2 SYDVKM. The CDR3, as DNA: TGTGCCAGCATTAATGGTGGCAGGCAGCCCCAGCATTTT. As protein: CASINGGRQPQHF. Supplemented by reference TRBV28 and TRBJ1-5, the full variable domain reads DVKVTQSSRYLVKRTGEKVFLECVQDMDHENMFWYRQDPGLGLRLIYFSYDVKMKEKGDIPEGYSVSREKKERFSLILESASTNQTSMYLCASINGGRQPQHFGDGTRLSIL.